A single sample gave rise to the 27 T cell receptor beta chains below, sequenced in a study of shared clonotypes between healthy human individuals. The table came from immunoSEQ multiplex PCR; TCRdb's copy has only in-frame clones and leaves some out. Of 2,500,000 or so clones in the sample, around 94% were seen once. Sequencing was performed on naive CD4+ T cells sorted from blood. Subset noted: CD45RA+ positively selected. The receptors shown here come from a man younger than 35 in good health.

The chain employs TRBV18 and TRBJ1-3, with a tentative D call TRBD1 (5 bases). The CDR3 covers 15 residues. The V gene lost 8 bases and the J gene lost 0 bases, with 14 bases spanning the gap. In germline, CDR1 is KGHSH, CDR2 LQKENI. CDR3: CASQRSRDSGNTIYF. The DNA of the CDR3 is TGTGCCAGCCAACGGTCCAGGGACTCTGGAAACACCATATATTTT.

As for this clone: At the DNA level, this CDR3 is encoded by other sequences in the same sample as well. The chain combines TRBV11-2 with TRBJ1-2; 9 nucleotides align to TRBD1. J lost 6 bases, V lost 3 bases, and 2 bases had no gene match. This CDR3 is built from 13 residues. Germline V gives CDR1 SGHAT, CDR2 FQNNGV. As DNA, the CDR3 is TGTGCCAGCAGCTTGGACAGGGGAGATGGCTACACCTTC. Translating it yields CASSLDRGDGYTF.

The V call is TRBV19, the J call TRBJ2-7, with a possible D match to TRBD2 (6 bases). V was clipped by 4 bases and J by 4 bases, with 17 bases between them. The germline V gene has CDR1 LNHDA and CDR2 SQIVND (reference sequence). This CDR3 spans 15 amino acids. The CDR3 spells CASSTSLAGTYEQYF. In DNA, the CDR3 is TGTGCCAGTAGTACCTCCCTCGCGGGAACATACGAGCAGTACTTC.

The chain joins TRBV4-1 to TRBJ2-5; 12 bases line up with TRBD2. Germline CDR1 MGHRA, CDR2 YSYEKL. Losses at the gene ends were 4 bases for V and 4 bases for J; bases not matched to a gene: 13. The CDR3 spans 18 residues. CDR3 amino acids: CASSPSSLAGGLAETQYF. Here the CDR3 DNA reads TGCGCCAGCAGCCCAAGTAGCCTAGCGGGGGGGCTCGCAGAGACCCAGTACTTC.

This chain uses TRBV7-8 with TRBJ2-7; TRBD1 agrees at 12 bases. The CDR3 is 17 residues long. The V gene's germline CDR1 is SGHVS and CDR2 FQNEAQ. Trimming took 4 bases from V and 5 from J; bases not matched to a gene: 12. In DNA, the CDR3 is TGTGCCAGCAGCTCTCCGGGACAGGGGGCTAGAAACGACGAGCAGTACTTC. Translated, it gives CASSSPGQGARNDEQYF.

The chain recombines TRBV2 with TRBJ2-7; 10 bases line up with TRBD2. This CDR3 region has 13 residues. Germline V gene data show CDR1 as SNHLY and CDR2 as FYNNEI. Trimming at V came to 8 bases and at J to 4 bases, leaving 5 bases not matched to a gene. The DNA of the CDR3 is TGTGCCAGCGGGTTGACTAGCGGGTACGAGCAGTACTTC. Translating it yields CASGLTSGYEQYF.

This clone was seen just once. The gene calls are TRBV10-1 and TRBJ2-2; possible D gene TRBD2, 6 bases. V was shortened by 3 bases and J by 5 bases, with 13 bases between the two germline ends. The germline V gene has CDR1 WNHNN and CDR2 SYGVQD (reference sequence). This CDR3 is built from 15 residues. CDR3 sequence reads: CASSDGGADTGELFF. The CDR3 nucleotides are TGCGCCAGCAGTGATGGCGGGGCTGATACCGGGGAGCTGTTTTTT.

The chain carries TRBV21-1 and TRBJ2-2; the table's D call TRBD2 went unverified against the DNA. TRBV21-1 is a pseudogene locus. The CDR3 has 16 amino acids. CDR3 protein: CASSKSSGREHRGAVF. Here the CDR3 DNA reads TGTGCCAGCAGCAAATCAAGCGGGAGGGAACACCGGGGAGCTGTTTTT.

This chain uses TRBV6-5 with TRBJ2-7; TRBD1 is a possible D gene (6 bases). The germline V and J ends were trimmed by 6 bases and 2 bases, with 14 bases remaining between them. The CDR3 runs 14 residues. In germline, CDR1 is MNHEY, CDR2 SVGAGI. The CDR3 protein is CASRRYREAYEQYF. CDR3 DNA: TGTGCCAGCAGACGTTACAGGGAAGCCTACGAGCAGTACTTC.

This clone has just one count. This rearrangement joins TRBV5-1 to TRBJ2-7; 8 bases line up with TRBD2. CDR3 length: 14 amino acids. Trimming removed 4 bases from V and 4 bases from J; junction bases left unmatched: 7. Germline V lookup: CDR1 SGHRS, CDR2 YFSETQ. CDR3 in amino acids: CASSPGTSWYEQYF. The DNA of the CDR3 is TGCGCCAGCAGCCCGGGGACTAGTTGGTACGAGCAGTACTTC.

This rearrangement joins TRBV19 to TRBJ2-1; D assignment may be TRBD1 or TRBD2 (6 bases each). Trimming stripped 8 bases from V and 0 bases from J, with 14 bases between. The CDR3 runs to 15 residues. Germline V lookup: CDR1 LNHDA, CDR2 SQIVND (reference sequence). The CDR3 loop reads CASVNREASYNEQFF. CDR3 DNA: TGTGCCAGTGTCAACAGGGAGGCCTCCTACAATGAGCAGTTCTTC.

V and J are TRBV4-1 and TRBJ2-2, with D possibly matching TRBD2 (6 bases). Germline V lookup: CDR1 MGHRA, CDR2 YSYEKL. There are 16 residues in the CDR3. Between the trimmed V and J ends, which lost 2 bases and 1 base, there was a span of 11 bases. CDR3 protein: CASSQLGLQNTGELFF. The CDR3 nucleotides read TGCGCCAGCAGCCAATTGGGACTTCAGAACACCGGGGAGCTGTTTTTT.

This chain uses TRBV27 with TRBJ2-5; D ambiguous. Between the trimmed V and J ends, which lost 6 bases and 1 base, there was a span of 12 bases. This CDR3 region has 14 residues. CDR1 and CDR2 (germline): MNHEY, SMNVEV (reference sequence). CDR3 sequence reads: CASRTSPPQETQYF. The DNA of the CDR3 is TGTGCCAGCAGGACCAGTCCTCCCCAAGAGACCCAGTACTTC.

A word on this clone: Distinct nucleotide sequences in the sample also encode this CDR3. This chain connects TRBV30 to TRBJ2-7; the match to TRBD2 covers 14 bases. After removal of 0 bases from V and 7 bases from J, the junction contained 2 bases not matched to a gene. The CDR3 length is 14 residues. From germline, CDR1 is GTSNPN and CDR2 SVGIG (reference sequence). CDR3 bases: TGTGCCTGGAGTGTGGGACTAGCGGGAGATGAGCAGTACTTC. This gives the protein CAWSVGLAGDEQYF.

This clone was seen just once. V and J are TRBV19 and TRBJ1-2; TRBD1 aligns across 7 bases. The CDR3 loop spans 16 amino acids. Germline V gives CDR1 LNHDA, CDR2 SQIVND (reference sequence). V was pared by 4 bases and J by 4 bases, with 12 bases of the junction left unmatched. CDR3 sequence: CASSTHPGQKAYGYTF. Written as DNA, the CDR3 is TGTGCCAGTAGTACACACCCGGGACAGAAGGCCTATGGCTACACCTTC.

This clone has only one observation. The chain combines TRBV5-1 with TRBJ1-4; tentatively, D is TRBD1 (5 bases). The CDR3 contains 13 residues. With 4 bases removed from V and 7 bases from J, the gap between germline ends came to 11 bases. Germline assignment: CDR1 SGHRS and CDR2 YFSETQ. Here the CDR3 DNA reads TGCGCCAGCAGCCCAGGGACGGTTGAAAAACTGTTTTTT. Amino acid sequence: CASSPGTVEKLFF.

The CDR3 spells CASSQVRQSYEQYF. In DNA form, the CDR3 reads TGTGCCAGCAGCCAAGTCAGGCAGTCCTACGAGCAGTACTTC. The V gene is TRBV16, the J gene TRBJ2-7; D not certain. The CDR3 consists of 14 residues. The V end lost 2 bases, the J end lost 1 base, and 9 bases lay between the germline ends. Per the germline V gene, CDR1 is KGHSY and CDR2 is FQNENV.

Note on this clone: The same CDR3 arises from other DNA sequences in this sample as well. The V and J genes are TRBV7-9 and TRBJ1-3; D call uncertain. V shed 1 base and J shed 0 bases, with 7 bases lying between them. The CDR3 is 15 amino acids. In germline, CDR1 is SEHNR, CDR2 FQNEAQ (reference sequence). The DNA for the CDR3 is TGTGCCAGCAGCTTAGTTGCGGGCTCTGGAAACACCATATATTTT. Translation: CASSLVAGSGNTIYF.

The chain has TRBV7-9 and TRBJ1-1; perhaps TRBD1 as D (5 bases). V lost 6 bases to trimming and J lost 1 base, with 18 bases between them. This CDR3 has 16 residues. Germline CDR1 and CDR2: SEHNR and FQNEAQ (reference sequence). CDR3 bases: TGTGCCAGCAGACAGGACCCCTTTGAGGGGAACACTGAAGCTTTCTTT. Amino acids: CASRQDPFEGNTEAFF.

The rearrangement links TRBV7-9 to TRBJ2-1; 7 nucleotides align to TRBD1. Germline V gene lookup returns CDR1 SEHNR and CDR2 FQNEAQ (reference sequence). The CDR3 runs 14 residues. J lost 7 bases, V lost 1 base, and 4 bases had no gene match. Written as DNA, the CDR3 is TGTGCCAGCAGCTTAGACGGCAGGGGGAATGAGCAGTTCTTC. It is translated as CASSLDGRGNEQFF.

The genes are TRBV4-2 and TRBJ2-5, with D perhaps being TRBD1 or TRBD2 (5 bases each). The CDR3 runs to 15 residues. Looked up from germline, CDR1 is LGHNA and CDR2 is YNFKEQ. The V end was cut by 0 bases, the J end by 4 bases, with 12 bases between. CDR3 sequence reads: CASSQDGVGGETQYF. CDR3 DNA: TGTGCCAGCAGCCAAGACGGCGTTGGGGGAGAGACCCAGTACTTC.

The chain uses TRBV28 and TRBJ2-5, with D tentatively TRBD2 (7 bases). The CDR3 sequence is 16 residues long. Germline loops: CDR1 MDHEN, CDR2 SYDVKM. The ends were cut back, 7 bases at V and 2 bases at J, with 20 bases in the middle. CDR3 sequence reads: CASIPGRGRAQETQYF. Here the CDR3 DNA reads TGTGCCAGCATTCCTGGGCGGGGGCGAGCACAAGAGACCCAGTACTTC.

CDR3 bases: TGTGCCAGCAGTGGGGGGTCAGTGGAGACCCAGTACTTC. Encoded protein: CASSGGSVETQYF. The rearrangement uses TRBV28 and TRBJ2-5; TRBD2 might be the D (6 bases). CDR1 is MDHEN, CDR2 SYDVKM, per germline. The CDR3 runs 13 residues. The germline V and J ends were trimmed by 5 bases and 5 bases, with 12 bases remaining between them.

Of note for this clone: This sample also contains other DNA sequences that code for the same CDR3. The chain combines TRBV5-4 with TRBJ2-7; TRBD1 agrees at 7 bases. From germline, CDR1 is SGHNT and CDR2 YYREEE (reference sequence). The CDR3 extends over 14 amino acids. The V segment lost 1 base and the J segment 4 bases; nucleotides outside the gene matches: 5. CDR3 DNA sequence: TGTGCCAGCAGCTTGACAGGGGCTGTATACGAGCAGTACTTC. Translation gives CASSLTGAVYEQYF.

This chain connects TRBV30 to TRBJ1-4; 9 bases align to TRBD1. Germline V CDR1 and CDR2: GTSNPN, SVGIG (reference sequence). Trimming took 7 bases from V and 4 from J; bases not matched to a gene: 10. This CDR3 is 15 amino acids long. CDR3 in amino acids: CASNRGRGGNEKLFF. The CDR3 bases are TGTGCCTCGAACAGGGGGCGAGGTGGTAATGAAAAACTGTTTTTT.

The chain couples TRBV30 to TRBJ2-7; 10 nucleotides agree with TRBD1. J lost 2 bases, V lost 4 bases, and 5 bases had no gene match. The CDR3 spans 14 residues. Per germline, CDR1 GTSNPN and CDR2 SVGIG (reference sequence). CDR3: CAWNQDRGTYEQYF. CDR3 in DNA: TGTGCCTGGAATCAGGACAGGGGGACCTACGAGCAGTACTTC.

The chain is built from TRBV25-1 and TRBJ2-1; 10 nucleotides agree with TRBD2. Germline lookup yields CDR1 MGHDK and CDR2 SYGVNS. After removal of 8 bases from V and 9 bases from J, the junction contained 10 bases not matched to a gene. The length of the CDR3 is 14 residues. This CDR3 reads CASAKAGGDGEQFF. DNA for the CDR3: TGTGCCAGCGCTAAAGCGGGGGGGGACGGTGAGCAGTTCTTC.